Below, 20 T cell receptor beta chains from the same sample are listed, as sequenced in a study of PD-L1 blockade in urothelial cancer. Indicated time point: peripheral blood 6 weeks after treatment start. Some clones are missing from TCRdb's copy, which holds only in-frame ones; the method was immunoSEQ multiplex PCR. The sample contains about 120,000 clones, about 84% of which appear only once. The sample was PBMCs, taken around atezolizumab (anti-PD-L1) treatment. These TCRs come from a man in his fifties with urothelial cancer.

V usage is TRBV30 and J usage is TRBJ2-7; D unclear. V was shortened by 3 bases and J by 1 base, with 19 bases between the two germline ends. Germline loops: CDR1 GTSNPN, CDR2 SVGIG (reference sequence). The CDR3 runs 16 residues. CDR3 bases: TGTGCCTGGAGGTTGGGCTTCAGACCGCAATCCTACGAGCAGTACTTC. Translated: CAWRLGFRPQSYEQYF.

V gene TRBV5-5 combines with J gene TRBJ2-1; a weak D match, TRBD2 (6 bases). Between the trimmed V and J ends, which lost 0 bases and 4 bases, there was a span of 20 bases. CDR1 SGHKS and CDR2 YYEKEE come from the germline V gene (reference sequence). This CDR3 is built from 18 residues. CDR3 in DNA: TGTGCCAGCAGCTTGGTTTTTCGAGCGGGTCTTACTTACAATGAGCAGTTCTTC. Translation: CASSLVFRAGLTYNEQFF.

This chain uses TRBV25-1 with TRBJ1-1, with D unresolved. Germline CDR1 MGHDK, CDR2 SYGVNS. The CDR3 covers 15 residues. The germline V and J ends were trimmed by 2 bases and 1 base, with 11 bases remaining between them. The CDR3 DNA reads as TGTGCCAGCAGTGAAACCGCGTCCCCGAACACTGAAGCTTTCTTT. It translates to CASSETASPNTEAFF.

The chain links TRBV27 to TRBJ2-5, with D tentatively TRBD2 (6 bases). The V gene lost 3 bases and the J gene lost 4 bases, with 15 bases spanning the gap. The germline CDR1 and CDR2 sequences are MNHEY and SMNVEV (reference sequence). The CDR3 has 15 amino acids. CDR3 in amino acids: CASSFSPGGVETQYF. CDR3 coding DNA: TGTGCCAGCAGTTTTTCGCCCGGAGGGGTAGAGACCCAGTACTTC.

This clone appeared a single time. This chain connects TRBV27 to TRBJ1-1, with 9 positions matching TRBD1. CDR1 and CDR2 from the germline V gene are MNHEY and SMNVEV (reference sequence). J lost 4 bases, V lost 9 bases, and 9 bases had no gene match. There are 14 residues in the CDR3. The CDR3 sequence is CARESGQGSTEAFF. The CDR3, as DNA: TGTGCCAGGGAATCCGGACAGGGGAGCACTGAAGCTTTCTTT.

This clone appeared a single time. The V and J genes are TRBV7-9 and TRBJ2-1, with unresolved D. CDR1 and CDR2 from the germline V gene are SEHNR and FQNEAQ (reference sequence). This CDR3 has 14 residues. The V end was cut by 1 base, the J end by 0 bases, with 4 bases between. CDR3 region: CASSLGLSYNEQFF. Here the CDR3 DNA reads TGTGCCAGCAGCTTAGGTCTCTCCTACAATGAGCAGTTCTTC.

The chain has TRBV4-2 and TRBJ2-3; 7 bases agree with TRBD2. Trimming cost V 0 bases and J 7 bases; bases outside gene matches: 10. The CDR3 contains 16 residues. The germline gives CDR1 LGHNA, CDR2 YNFKEQ. CDR3 amino acids: CASSQDTERGGNTQYF. CDR3 nucleotides: TGTGCCAGCAGCCAAGATACCGAGCGGGGTGGAAATACGCAGTATTTT.

The chain employs TRBV30 and TRBJ2-2; 9 positions agree with TRBD1. The junction had 8 bases not matched to a gene; V was cut back by 2 bases and J by 4 bases. The CDR3 totals 16 residues. Germline assignment: CDR1 GTSNPN and CDR2 SVGIG (reference sequence). CDR3 nucleotide sequence: TGTGCCTGGAGTCGCTACAGGGGGCGCGCCACCGGGGAGCTGTTTTTT. This sequence encodes CAWSRYRGRATGELFF.

V gene TRBV19 combines with J gene TRBJ2-3; 7 nucleotides line up with TRBD2. The ends lost 3 bases at V and 4 bases at J; junction bases unmatched: 10. The germline CDR1 and CDR2 sequences are LNHDA and SQIVND (reference sequence). The CDR3 sequence is 16 residues long. CDR3 in amino acids: CASSIPGGSSADTQYF. The CDR3, as DNA: TGTGCCAGTAGTATCCCCGGCGGGAGTTCGGCAGATACGCAGTATTTT.

This chain uses TRBV7-2 with TRBJ1-3; D ambiguous. The CDR3 length is 16 residues. Trimming removed 5 bases at V and 1 base at J, with 15 bases between. CDR1 and CDR2 from the germline V gene are SGHTA and FQGNSA. CDR3 DNA sequence: TGTGCCAGCAGCGCTAATGGAGGAAGATCTGGAAACACCATATATTTT. Translating it yields CASSANGGRSGNTIYF.

The rearrangement uses TRBV30 and TRBJ1-1; 8 positions match TRBD1. Germline CDR1 GTSNPN, CDR2 SVGIG (reference sequence). The CDR3 totals 13 residues. V lost 4 bases and J lost 5; bases outside the gene matches: 6. The CDR3 reads CAWKTGGHTEAFF. The CDR3 DNA follows: TGTGCCTGGAAAACAGGGGGGCATACTGAAGCTTTCTTT.

This rearrangement joins TRBV6-6 to TRBJ2-3; D is ambiguous. This CDR3 is 15 amino acids long. Trimming took 6 bases from V and 0 from J, leaving 13 bases between them. The germline CDR1 and CDR2 sequences are MNHNY and SVGAGI (reference sequence). The CDR3 loop reads CASSLQVGSTDTQYF. CDR3 bases: TGTGCCAGCAGCCTTCAGGTCGGTAGCACAGATACGCAGTATTTT.

This sequence joins TRBV7-8 and TRBJ1-1; a possible D gene is TRBD1 (5 bases). Per germline, CDR1 SGHVS and CDR2 FQNEAQ. V was clipped by 4 bases and J by 7 bases, with 19 bases between them. The CDR3 runs 15 residues. The CDR3 nucleotides are TGTGCCAGCAGCTCCCTACTGCGGGGCTCGGGTGAAGCTTTCTTT. Its translation is CASSSLLRGSGEAFF.

The chain combines TRBV5-1 with TRBJ1-1; 11 bases map to TRBD1. V lost 0 bases, J lost 1 base, and 11 bases stayed unmatched. CDR1 is SGHRS and CDR2 is YFSETQ in the germline V gene. The CDR3 is 19 residues long. The CDR3 DNA is TGCGCCAGCAGCTTGGCCTACGGACAGGGGGCGGTTAGGAACACTGAAGCTTTCTTT. The encoded protein is CASSLAYGQGAVRNTEAFF.

This chain uses TRBV27 with TRBJ2-1, with 8 bases lining up with TRBD2. Germline lookup yields CDR1 MNHEY and CDR2 SMNVEV (reference sequence). This CDR3 region has 14 residues. V lost 3 bases and J lost 7; bases outside the gene matches: 5. The CDR3 region has the DNA TGTGCCAGCAGTTTCAGCGGGAGAAGGAATGAGCAGTTCTTC. Residues: CASSFSGRRNEQFF.

The genes are TRBV6-6 and TRBJ2-3, with no clear D. The germline V gene encodes CDR1 MNHNY and CDR2 SVGAGI (reference sequence). Between the trimmed V and J ends, which lost 4 bases and 2 bases, there was a span of 10 bases. The CDR3 consists of 14 residues. DNA for the CDR3: TGTGCCAGCAGTTTTAGCAGCTTCACAGATACGCAGTATTTT. Translated, it gives CASSFSSFTDTQYF.

The gene calls are TRBV19 and TRBJ2-3, with a tentative D call TRBD2 (6 bases). Germline V gives CDR1 LNHDA, CDR2 SQIVND (reference sequence). The length of the CDR3 is 15 residues. Deletions cut 3 bases from V and 2 bases from J, with 12 bases between. CDR3 nucleotides: TGTGCCAGTAGTATTTCGGCGGGGATCACAGATACGCAGTATTTT. Protein product: CASSISAGITDTQYF. The variable domain in full, with the rest retrieved from reference TRBV19 and TRBJ2-3, is DGGITQSPKYLFRKEGQNVTLSCEQNLNHDAMYWYRQDPGQGLRLIYYSQIVNDFQKGDIAEGYSVSREKKESFPLTVTSAQKNPTAFYLCASSISAGITDTQYFGPGTRLTVL.

The genes are TRBV6-4 and TRBJ1-5; D is unclear. The CDR3 has 15 residues. Trimming stripped 3 bases from V and 7 bases from J, with 16 bases between. CDR1 MRHNA and CDR2 SNTAGT come from the germline V gene. In DNA form, the CDR3 reads TGTGCCAGCAGTGAGGAGGCAGGCCTCGGCCAGCCCCAGCATTTT. This sequence encodes CASSEEAGLGQPQHF.

The chain couples TRBV7-6 to TRBJ2-1; 10 bases line up with TRBD2. CDR3 length equals 16 residues. V was pared by 4 bases and J by 3 bases, with 6 bases of the junction left unmatched. Germline CDR1 SGHVS, CDR2 FNYEAQ. In DNA, the CDR3 is TGTGCCAGCAGCTCGAGGAGGACTAGCGGCTACAATGAGCAGTTCTTC. Protein product: CASSSRRTSGYNEQFF.

The V and J genes are TRBV5-6 and TRBJ2-1; no clear D gene. Trimming removed 0 bases from V and 2 bases from J, with 12 bases in between. The CDR3 contains 16 residues. Per the germline V gene, CDR1 is SGHDT and CDR2 is YYEEEE. The CDR3 reads CASSLGLRITYNEQFF. CDR3 nucleotide sequence: TGTGCCAGCAGCTTGGGCTTGCGGATTACCTACAATGAGCAGTTCTTC.